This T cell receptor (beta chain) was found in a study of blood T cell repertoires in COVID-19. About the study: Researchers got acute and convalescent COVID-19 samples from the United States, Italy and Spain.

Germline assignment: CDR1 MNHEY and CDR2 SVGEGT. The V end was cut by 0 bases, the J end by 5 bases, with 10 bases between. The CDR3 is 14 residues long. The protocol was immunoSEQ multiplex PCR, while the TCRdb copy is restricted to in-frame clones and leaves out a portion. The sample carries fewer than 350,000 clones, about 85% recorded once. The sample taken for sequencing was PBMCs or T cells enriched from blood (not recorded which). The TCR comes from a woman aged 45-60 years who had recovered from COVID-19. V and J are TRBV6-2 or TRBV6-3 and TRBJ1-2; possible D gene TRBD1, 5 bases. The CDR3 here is CASSYSGTSYGYTF. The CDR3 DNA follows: TGTGCCAGCAGTTACTCTGGGACTTCTTATGGCTACACCTTC.